This T cell receptor beta chain was observed in a study of blood T cell repertoires in COVID-19. About the research overall: Both acute and convalescent COVID-19 samples were obtained from the United States, Italy and Spain. Sources were T cells, B-cell-depleted T cells, or PBMCs; the material itself was cDNA or gDNA.

CDR3 length: 15 amino acids. V was clipped by 7 bases and J by 0 bases, with 12 bases between them. The germline V gene has CDR1 KGHDR and CDR2 SFDVKD. Per the original data handling: It was from reference gene primer amplification that nucleated cell counts were estimated. Some clones are missing from TCRdb's copy, which holds only in-frame ones; the method was immunoSEQ multiplex PCR. V, J and clone size are those of that table, while D and trimming were read from the DNA. The sample comprises fewer than 50,000 clones, around 80% of which are singletons, and over 1.5% rests with the top ten. This clone occurred a few times.

The chain couples TRBV24-1 to TRBJ1-5; D might be TRBD1 (6 bases). The clonotype comes from a man in his sixties with COVID-19, enrolled during active disease. Sequencing was performed on peripheral blood. For the CDR3, the DNA is TGTGCCACCAGCCTACCAGGGGATAGCAATCAGCCCCAGCATTTT. Amino acid sequence: CATSLPGDSNQPQHF.